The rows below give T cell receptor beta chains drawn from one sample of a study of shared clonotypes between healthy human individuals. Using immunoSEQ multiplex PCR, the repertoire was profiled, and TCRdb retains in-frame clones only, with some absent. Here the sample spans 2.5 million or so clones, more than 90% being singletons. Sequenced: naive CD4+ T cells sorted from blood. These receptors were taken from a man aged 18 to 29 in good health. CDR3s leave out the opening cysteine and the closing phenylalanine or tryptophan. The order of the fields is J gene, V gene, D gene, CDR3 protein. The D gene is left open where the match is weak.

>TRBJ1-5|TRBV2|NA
ASSDSGNQPQH
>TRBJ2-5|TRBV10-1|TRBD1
ASSVNRGKIETQY
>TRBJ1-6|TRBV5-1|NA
ASSETGPVSPLH
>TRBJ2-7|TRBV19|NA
ASSIGGVPSYEQY
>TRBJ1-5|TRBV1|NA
TSPRADQPQH
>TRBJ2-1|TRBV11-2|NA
ASSLAGSSYNEQF
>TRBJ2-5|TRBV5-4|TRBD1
ASSRDRGLGETQY
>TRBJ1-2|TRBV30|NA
AWNRFGSYYGYT
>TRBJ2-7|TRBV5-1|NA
ASSLIMGQSSYEQY
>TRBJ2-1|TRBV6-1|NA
ASSERGAYNEQF
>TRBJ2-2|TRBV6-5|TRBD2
ASSYSSGTEAGELF
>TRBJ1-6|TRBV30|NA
AWRSLDGNSPLH
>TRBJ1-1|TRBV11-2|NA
ASSLDVRINTEAF
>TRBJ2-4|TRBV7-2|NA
ASSVAAKNIQY
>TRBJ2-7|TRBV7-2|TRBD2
ASSLTSGGSYEQY
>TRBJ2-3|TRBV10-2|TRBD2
ASSESQRGRRDTQY
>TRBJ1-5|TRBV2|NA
ASSEAGRRNQPQH
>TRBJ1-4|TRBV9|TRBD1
ASSDPHRGTEKLF
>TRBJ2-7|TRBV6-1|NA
ALTDLAGPYEQY
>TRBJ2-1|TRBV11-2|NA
ASSSTGYNEQF
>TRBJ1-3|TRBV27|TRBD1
ASSLYRGGNTIY
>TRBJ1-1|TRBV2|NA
ASRPGQGGMAGPF
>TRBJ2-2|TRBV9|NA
ASSVGAGPGELF
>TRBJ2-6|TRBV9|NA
ASSPVGGAGANVLT
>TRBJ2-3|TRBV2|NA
ASGRISSTDTQY
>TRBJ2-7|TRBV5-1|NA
ASSPPGHRQTYEQY
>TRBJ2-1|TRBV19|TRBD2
ASRRLAGVAVEQF
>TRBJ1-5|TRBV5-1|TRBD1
ASSLKAGGQPQH
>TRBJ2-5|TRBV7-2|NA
ASSLPGLETQY
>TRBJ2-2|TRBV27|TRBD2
ASRRGDGGELF
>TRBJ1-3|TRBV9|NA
ASRAGGNTIY
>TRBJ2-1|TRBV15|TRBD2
ATSTEGLAGGLWQF
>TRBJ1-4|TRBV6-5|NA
ASSYSQTNEKLF
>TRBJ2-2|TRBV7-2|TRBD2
ASTQGRGRATGELF
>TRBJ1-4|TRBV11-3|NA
ASSFSGVSGLGWEKLF
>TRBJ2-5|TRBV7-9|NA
ASSLGGLVGETQY
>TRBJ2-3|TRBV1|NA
TSSQDGEVDTQY
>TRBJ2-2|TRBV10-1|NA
ASRKDQANTGELF
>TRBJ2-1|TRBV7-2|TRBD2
ASSPRDGTSLNEQF
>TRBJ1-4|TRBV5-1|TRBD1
ASSLEAGGNEKLF
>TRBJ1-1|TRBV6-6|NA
ASRTEGIGAIRAF
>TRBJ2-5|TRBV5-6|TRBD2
ASSFWTGGRETQY
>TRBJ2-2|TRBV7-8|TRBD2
ASSAPGLTTDGELF
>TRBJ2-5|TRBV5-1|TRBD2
ASSLGGSGGQETQY
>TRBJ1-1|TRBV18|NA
ASSPSGIPNTEAF
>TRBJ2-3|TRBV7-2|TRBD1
ASSYRGTDTQY
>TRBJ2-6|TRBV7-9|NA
ASSLMAGSSGANVLT
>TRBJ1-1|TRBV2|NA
ASSMGTEAF
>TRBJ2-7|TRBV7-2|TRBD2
ASSFLAGGYEQY
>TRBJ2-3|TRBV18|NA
ASSLVGTVATDTQY
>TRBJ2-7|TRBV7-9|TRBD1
ARGQGPSEQY
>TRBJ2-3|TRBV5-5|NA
ASSSTTDTQY
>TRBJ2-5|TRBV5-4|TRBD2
ASGKAGTYEETQY
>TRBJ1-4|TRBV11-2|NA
ASSLLEGGEKLF
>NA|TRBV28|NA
ASSLSEYEQY
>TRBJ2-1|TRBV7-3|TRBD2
ASSRPETSGGSSYNEQF
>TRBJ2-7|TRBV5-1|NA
ASSLAFGPHYEQY
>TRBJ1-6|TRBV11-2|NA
ASSLGLFNSPLH
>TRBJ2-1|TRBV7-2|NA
ASSLVTQGNYNEQF
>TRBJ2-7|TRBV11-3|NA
ASSLGGRRSYEQY